The clone carrying this T cell receptor beta chain was counted a few times. Its antigen is undetermined. These data originate in a study of T-cell memory formation after mild COVID-19. On the study more broadly: Largely donor-specific sequence clusters came from a couple of donors. Findings and caveats of the study: The appearance of some responding clones in pre-infection memory suggested that cross-reactive memory joined.

The germline CDR1 and CDR2 sequences are SEHNR and FQNEAQ (reference sequence). Between the trimmed V and J ends, which lost 8 bases and 4 bases, there was a span of 14 bases. This CDR3 is 14 amino acids long. Using its own MiXCR run on the 5' RACE reads, TCRdb lists one record per CDR3 protein. The sample carries 470,000 or so distinct CDR3 sequences, approximately 18% recorded once. The chain joins TRBV7-9 to TRBJ1-4; D remains unclear. The sample consisted of PBMCs or a T cell subset sorted from them (not recorded which). The TCR comes from an adult woman who had mild COVID-19 (a few samples of this study predate the infection). Cell type and time point are not known. The CDR3 bases are TGTGCCAGCCTTAGGTTGGGAAGTAATGAAAAACTGTTTTTT. Translating it yields CASLRLGSNEKLFF.